A selection of T cell receptor beta chains follows, all from one sample in a study of blood T cell repertoires in COVID-19. TCRdb's table, derived via immunoSEQ multiplex PCR, lists solely in-frame clones and lacks some. The sample holds 70,000 to 95,000 clones, roughly 78% seen once. Sequencing was performed on peripheral blood. These receptors originate from a human donor in a cohort sampled during active COVID-19. Both conserved end residues are part of each CDR3. The D gene is left open where the match is weak. A row's size may be missing; if present it is once, few, many or a size class.

TRBV10-3	-	TRBJ2-7	TRBD1	TGTGCCATCAGTGACCCGGGACAGGGCGCCTACGAGCAGTACTTC	CAISDPGQGAYEQYF
TRBV5-1	once	TRBJ1-1	-	TGCGCCAGCAGCCAGACGGGGGGGAACACTGAAGCTTTCTTT	CASSQTGGNTEAFF
TRBV19	-	TRBJ2-5	-	TGTGCCAGTAGTATAGACAATCAAGAGACCCAGTACTTC	CASSIDNQETQYF
TRBV6-2/TRBV6-3	-	TRBJ1-5	TRBD1	TGTGCCAGCAGTAGCCTATCAGGGGGCCATCAGCCCCAGCATTTT	CASSSLSGGHQPQHF
TRBV18	-	TRBJ1-6	TRBD1	TGTGCCAGCACCGGGACAGGGGGCGCATTGGGGAATTCACCCCTCCACTTT	CASTGTGGALGNSPLHF
TRBV28	-	TRBJ1-1	-	TGTGCCAGCAGTTCATACCCAGGGTGGGGGGTCCACACTGAAGCTTTCTTT	CASSSYPGWGVHTEAFF
TRBV18	-	TRBJ2-1	TRBD1	TGTGCCAGCTCAACCCGGACAGGGAAGGGCTCCTACAATGAGCAGTTCTTC	CASSTRTGKGSYNEQFF
TRBV28	-	TRBJ1-2	TRBD1	TGTGCCAGCAGTTTAGAGGGGGCGGGTAACTATGGCTACACCTTC	CASSLEGAGNYGYTF
TRBV11-2	-	TRBJ2-3	-	TGTGCCAGCAGCTTAACTGGACAATACACAGATACGCAGTATTTT	CASSLTGQYTDTQYF
TRBV7-9	once	TRBJ1-4	-	TGTGCCAGCAGCTTAAAGGGGGTGGGTGAAAAACTGTTTTTT	CASSLKGVGEKLFF
TRBV2	-	TRBJ2-3	-	TGTGCCAGTATCCTCAAGCGGGGCACAGATACGCAGTATTTT	CASILKRGTDTQYF
TRBV4-1	-	TRBJ2-3	TRBD1	TGCGCCAGCAGCCGCAGACAGGGGGAAGCAGATACGCAGTATTTT	CASSRRQGEADTQYF
TRBV18	-	TRBJ2-2	TRBD1	TGTGCCAGCTCACCACAGGGGGCTGGCGGGGAGCTGTTTTTT	CASSPQGAGGELFF
TRBV7-3	-	TRBJ1-1	-	TGTGCCAGCAGCTTATCACAGGGATTTGAAGCTTTCTTT	CASSLSQGFEAFF
TRBV3-1/TRBV3-2	few	TRBJ1-1	-	TGTGCCAGCAGGCGTTCTTTAACGGACACTGAAGCTTTCTTT	CASRRSLTDTEAFF
TRBV28	few	TRBJ1-2	-	TGTGCCAGCAGTTTGCCCACAGGTACCTATGGCTACACCTTC	CASSLPTGTYGYTF
TRBV6-5	-	TRBJ1-1	TRBD1	TGTGCCAGCACCAAGACAGGGCTGACTGAAGCTTTCTTT	CASTKTGLTEAFF
TRBV27	-	TRBJ2-7	-	TGTGCCAGCAGTAGCGGGACAGGCGAGCAGTACTTC	CASSSGTGEQYF
TRBV19	once	TRBJ1-5	-	TGTGCCAGTAGTAAAGGACAGAGCAATCAGCCCCAGCATTTT	CASSKGQSNQPQHF
TRBV28	-	TRBJ2-7	-	TGTGCCAGCAGTCGTGGGACAAGGCCCTACGAGCAGTACTTC	CASSRGTRPYEQYF
TRBV11-2	once	TRBJ2-3	TRBD1	TGTGCCAGCAGCTTAGACTCACCCGGGACAGGCCTCACAGATACGCAGTATTTT	CASSLDSPGTGLTDTQYF
TRBV10-2	-	TRBJ2-5	TRBD2	TGCGCCAGCCAGCGGGGGAGGTACCAAGAGACCCAGTACTTC	CASQRGRYQETQYF
TRBV6-1	-	TRBJ2-1	TRBD2	TGTGCCAGCAGTGAACTCGGGACTAGCGGCAATGAGCAGTTCTTC	CASSELGTSGNEQFF
TRBV3-1/TRBV3-2	-	TRBJ1-4	-	TGTGCCAGCAGCCGAGCTACAGGGAGAAATGAAAAACTGTTTTTT	CASSRATGRNEKLFF
TRBV3-1/TRBV3-2	-	TRBJ1-4	-	TGTGCCAGCAGCCATTACAGGGTAGGGCCTGAAAAACTGTTTTTT	CASSHYRVGPEKLFF
TRBV19	-	TRBJ1-5	-	TGTGCCAGTAGAAGGGGGAGCAATCAGCCCCAGCATTTT	CASRRGSNQPQHF
TRBV7-9	-	TRBJ1-1	-	TGTGCCAGCAGCTTGTACCGTGGGGCCGAAGCTTTCTTT	CASSLYRGAEAFF